This T cell receptor beta chain was identified in a study of cytomegalovirus exposure and HLA in healthy donors (dated 2017 in TCRdb). Broadly, across the study: In an earlier analysis of approximately 500 of the donors, 276 Gb of sequence data and 90 million to 130 million unique TCR beta sequences from roughly 190 million T cells were reported. Across about 380 genotyped donors of the cohort, an average of roughly 230,000 unique TCR beta nucleotide sequences per donor were sequenced, and roughly 20% of those sequences were non-productive. An early release that covered around 590 HLA-typed donors contained around 300 gigabases of sequencing data and around 85 million unique TCR sequences. The study combined high-throughput TCR immunosequencing, statistical association of individual TCRs with disease status, and machine learning to predict cytomegalovirus infection status. About five DR-DQ haplotypes were handled as single units for association and clustering because linkage in the cohort was strong. Rather than using new phenotypic data, the later analysis identified candidate immune exposures from TCR beta sequences and from how often those sequences occurred across donors. Donor age, sex, ethnicity and CMV serostatus were collected together with the repertoire data. The study was designed to test whether signatures of past pathogen exposure could be identified by cataloging public T cell receptors. The study used immunosequencing to profile the T cell repertoires of several hundred subjects and linked those repertoires to cytomegalovirus serostatus. In a later genetic analysis, genome-wide SNP genotypes for about three fifths of the 666 donors were used, and that subset was treated as a discovery cohort. Typing coverage varied by locus: roughly 620-640 donors for A, B, C, DRB1 and DQB1; roughly 500 for DQA1; over 600 for DPA1; approximately 470 for DPB1. In a later analysis, previously published TCR beta repertoires from about 670 donors were re-analyzed and high-resolution HLA genotyping was added so that TCR occurrence patterns could be studied. Both class I and class II loci were covered by HLA typing, at four-digit resolution. Every repertoire in the discovery cohort had been generated on one and the same sequencing platform. To decide whether each TCR beta V gene segment behaved as functional or pseudogenic, an earlier analysis of nearly 600 of the donors relied on high-throughput TCR beta sequencing. Of the 300 to 450 genotyped donors, approximately 81% were placed in the genetic ancestry cluster associated with self-reported Caucasian donors. In addition to the first cohort of 650 to 800 subjects, a separate validation cohort of 120 different subjects was used.

The cohort consisted of approximately 690 healthy bone marrow donors. At the time of sampling, every cohort member was nominally healthy, though immune exposures that went unrecorded were likely present. The donor tested CMV seronegative and was one of the 352 seronegative cohort members. A peripheral blood sample was collected from each donor, and TCR beta sequencing was performed on peripheral blood mononuclear cells. Genomic DNA was extracted from the blood cell samples with the Qiagen DNeasy Blood Extraction Kit. In its sample, this clone was seen once. Its specific antigen is unknown. Per-base quality was not reported, and no clone a single base away is much larger than it. The sample holds other DNA sequences that translate to the same CDR3. Library prep was done by the immunoSEQ multiplex PCR assay. For the multiplex PCR, a mixture combining 60 forward primers for TCR Vbeta segments and 13 reverse primers for TCR Jbeta segments was used. The CDR3 region of rearranged TCR beta genes was amplified from genomic DNA by a multiplex PCR assay. The Illumina HiSeq System was used to sequence the amplified TCR beta libraries as 87-base-pair reads. The authors' analysis ran thus. In a later analysis, tens of millions of unique TCR beta chains were counted across the 500 to 850 repertoires, and about 10 million of these chains were shared by at least two donors. Raw reads were error-corrected and collapsed into unique sequences with a nearest-neighbor algorithm that merged closely related sequences to remove PCR and sequencing errors. To assign V, D and J gene segments, CDR3 sequences were aligned to IMGT reference sequences. For a sequence to be retained, at least a six-nucleotide match to both a V gene segment and a J gene segment was required. A rearrangement counted as productive if the CDR3 had no stop codons and remained in frame with V and J, and every other rearrangement counted as non-productive. Following IMGT convention, CDR3 was defined as the stretch from the second conserved V-encoded cysteine up to the conserved J-encoded phenylalanine. The earlier analysis of about 610 of the donors excluded sequences that lacked an unambiguous match to a single V gene segment. An earlier analysis of about 600 of the donors called V segments functional above 56.7% productive rearrangements and segregating when the between-donor standard deviation exceeded 5%. A statistical classification framework was built for diagnosing cytomegalovirus status from the catalog of TCR beta chain sequences. A later analysis assigned V and J genes by comparing TCR nucleotide sequences with IMGT/GENE-DB human TR gene sequences. A later analysis assigned CDR3 sequences and most-parsimonious VDJ recombination scenarios with the TCRdist pipeline. A later analysis defined each TCR beta chain by its CDR3 amino acid sequence plus V-gene family, and excluded reads lacking a unique V-gene family. In a later analysis, 450 to 600 highly shared, low-generation-probability nucleotide sequences were removed to address suspected cross-contamination and a sequencing artifact. A later analysis calculated a clonal expansion index for each public chain from normalized within-repertoire ranks of inferred template counts. In a later analysis, generation probabilities were computed with a VDJ recombination model fitted to out-of-frame rearrangements, and the resulting probabilities were checked against IGoR. In a later analysis, hypergeometric tests were used to score TCR-TCR, TCR-HLA and TCR-CMV co-occurrence, with a repertoire-size bias correction applied to TCR pairs. To estimate false discovery rates, a later analysis permuted the HLA or CMV assignments 20 times. In a later analysis, co-occurring TCRs were grouped using DBSCAN, and TCRdist sequence similarity was added for clustering within HLA-allele-positive subsets. Repertoires with fewer than 30,000 or more than 120,000 public chains were left out of co-occurrence clustering, as were five repertoires with anomalous nucleotide sharing. Imported from immuneACCESS, the table was reduced by TCRdb to in-frame sequences with V and J called. These copies leave out some clones; in studies compared against another copy, an unresolved V gene accounts for under half, and the cause of the remainder is not known. V, J and clone size were drawn from that table, and D and trimming were deduced from the DNA. Recorded for this sample are about 160,000 clones; around four fifths of them occurred a single time. Clones ranked in the top ten supply approximately 1.5% of the sample.

Paper-wide results and their limitations: According to a later analysis, parvovirus B19, influenza, CMV and Epstein-Barr virus appeared linked to several top co-occurrence clusters. In a later analysis, TCR association rates were found to vary across HLA loci, with the most associated TCRs seen for DRB1 alleles and the fewest for HLA-C alleles. The authors suggested that the approach could potentially be generalized to other disease states and immunological phenotypes. The classifier was reported to diagnose cytomegalovirus status with high specificity and sensitivity in both the original and validation cohorts. Broadly in line with IMGT annotations, most TCR beta V segments showed up in productive rearrangements about 87% or about 30% of the time in an earlier analysis of some 590 of the donors. Because HLA typing was unavailable for some donors at each locus, only the typed subset was used in association tests. Linkage disequilibrium might explain the correlated functional status among segregating V segments, but an unknown experimental factor could not be excluded. Because counts were too low, 15 to 20 rarely observed V segments, including chromosome 9 orphons, were excluded from the earlier analysis of around 590 of the donors. The presence/absence analyses assumed that sequencing depth was roughly uniform across donors, and that assumption may not be true. In vitro tests confirmed that a few of the cytomegalovirus-associated TCR beta chains recognize cytomegalovirus antigens. Compared with equally common non-associated chains, HLA-associated TCR beta chains in a later analysis were more clonally expanded and had lower generation probabilities. A further reported finding was that TCR beta sequences accurately predicted the HLA-A and HLA-B alleles for most subjects in the first cohort. When HLA alleles, especially DR and DQ, strongly co-occurred, TCR associations were difficult to assign to individual alleles. CMV serostatus was the only immune exposure information available for the cohort. A cluster of highly shared sequence variants was judged likely to be a technical artifact of the sequencing pipeline. In a later genetic analysis, a missense DCLRE1C variant was associated with V-gene and J-gene trimming of TCR beta chains, and the association was replicated in an independent cohort. The study listed approximately 150 TCR beta chains as associated with cytomegalovirus. In a later genetic analysis, fewer N-insertions in productive TCRs were reported among donors in an Asian-associated ancestry cluster than the approximately 670-donor mean. In a later analysis, 15,000 to 20,000 TCR beta sequences were associated with specific HLA alleles at a false discovery rate of 0.05. Most CMV-associated TCR beta chains appeared to be HLA-restricted in a later analysis, and the HLA associations seemed to be driven largely by CMV exposure. Most TCR sequences were observed very rarely across donors, whereas some public TCRs were present in many individuals. In this cohort, only TCR beta chains were sequenced, and detectable features were limited by the absence of alpha or paired-chain data.

The material sequenced was PBMCs. The sequence was collected from a male donor in good health and CMV-seronegative.

The nucleotide sequence is TGTGCCACCAGCAGAGATAGGGGGCTGGGCACTGAAGCTTTCTTT. This encodes CATSRDRGLGTEAFF. The chain joins TRBV15 to TRBJ1-1; 7 bases in between match TRBD1. V is cut back by 0 bases and J by 4 bases, with 5 bases in the junction unmatched. Looking up the germline V gene (reference sequence) yields CDR1 LNHNV and CDR2 YYDKDF. Taken from cysteine to phenylalanine, the CDR3 has 15 residues. Only the CDR3 portion is preserved as DNA: 45 bases, with reading frame beginning at the first base. The CDR3, completed at both ends by the reference TRBV15 and TRBJ1-1 genes, gives the full variable domain DAMVIQNPRYQVTQFGKPVTLSCSQTLNHNVMYWYQQKSSQAPKLLFHYYDKDFNNEADTPDNFQSRRPNTSFCFLDIRSPGLGDTAMYLCATSRDRGLGTEAFFGQGTRLTVV.